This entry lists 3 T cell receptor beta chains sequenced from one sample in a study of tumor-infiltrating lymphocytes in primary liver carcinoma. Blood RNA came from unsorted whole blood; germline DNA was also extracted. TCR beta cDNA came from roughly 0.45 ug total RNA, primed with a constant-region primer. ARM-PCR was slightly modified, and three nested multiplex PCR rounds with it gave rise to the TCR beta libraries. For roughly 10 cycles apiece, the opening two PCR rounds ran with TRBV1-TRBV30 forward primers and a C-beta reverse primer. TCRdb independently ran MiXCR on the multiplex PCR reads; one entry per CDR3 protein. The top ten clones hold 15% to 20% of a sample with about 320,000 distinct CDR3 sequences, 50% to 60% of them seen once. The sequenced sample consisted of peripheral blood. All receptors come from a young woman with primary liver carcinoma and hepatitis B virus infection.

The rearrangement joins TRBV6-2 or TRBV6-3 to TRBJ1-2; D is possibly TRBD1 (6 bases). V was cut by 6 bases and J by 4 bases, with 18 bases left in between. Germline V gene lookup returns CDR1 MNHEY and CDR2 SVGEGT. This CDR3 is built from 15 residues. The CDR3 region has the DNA TGTGCCAGCAGCCCGAGGGGGGGCCGAGGCTATGGCTACACCTTC. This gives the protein CASSPRGGRGYGYTF.

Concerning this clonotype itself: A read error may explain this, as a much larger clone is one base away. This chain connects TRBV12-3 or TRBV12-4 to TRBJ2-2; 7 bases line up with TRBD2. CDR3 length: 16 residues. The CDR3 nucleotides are TGTGCCAGCACCGCGGTGGGAGGGCATTACACCGGGGAGCTGTTATTT. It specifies CASTAVGGHYTGELLF.

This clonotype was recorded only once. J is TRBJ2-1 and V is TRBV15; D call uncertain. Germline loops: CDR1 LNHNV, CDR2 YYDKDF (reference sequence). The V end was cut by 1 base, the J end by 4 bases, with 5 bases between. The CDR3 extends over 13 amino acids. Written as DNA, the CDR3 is TGTGCCACCAGCAGAGTAGGGTACAATGAGCAGTTCTTC. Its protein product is CATSRVGYNEQFF.